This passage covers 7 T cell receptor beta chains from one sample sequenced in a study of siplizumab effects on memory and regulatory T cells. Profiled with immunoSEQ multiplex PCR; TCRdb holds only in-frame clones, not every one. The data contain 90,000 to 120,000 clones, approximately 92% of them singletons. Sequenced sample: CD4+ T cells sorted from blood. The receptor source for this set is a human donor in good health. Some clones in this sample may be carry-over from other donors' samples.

CDR3 residues: CASSTWSRLNTGELFF. The CDR3 bases are TGTGCCAGCAGCACCTGGAGCAGACTGAACACCGGGGAGCTGTTTTTT. The J gene is TRBJ2-2, the V gene TRBV7-8; D gene unclear. Germline CDR1 is SGHVS and CDR2 is FQNEAQ. Trimming took off 5 bases at V and 1 base at J, with 14 bases between the two ends. This CDR3 contains 16 residues.

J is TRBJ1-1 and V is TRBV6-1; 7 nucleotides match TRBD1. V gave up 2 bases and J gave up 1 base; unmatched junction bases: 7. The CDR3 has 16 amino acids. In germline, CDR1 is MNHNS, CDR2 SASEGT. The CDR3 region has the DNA TGTGCCAGCAGTGAATGGAGGGGGCGGACGAACACTGAAGCTTTCTTT. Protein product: CASSEWRGRTNTEAFF.

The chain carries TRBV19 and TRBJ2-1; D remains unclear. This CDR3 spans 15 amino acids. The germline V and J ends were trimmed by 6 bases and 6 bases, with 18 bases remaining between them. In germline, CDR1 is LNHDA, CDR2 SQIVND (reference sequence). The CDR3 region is CASRKLRSMGNEQFF. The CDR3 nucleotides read TGTGCCAGTAGAAAGCTCAGGAGTATGGGCAATGAGCAGTTCTTC.

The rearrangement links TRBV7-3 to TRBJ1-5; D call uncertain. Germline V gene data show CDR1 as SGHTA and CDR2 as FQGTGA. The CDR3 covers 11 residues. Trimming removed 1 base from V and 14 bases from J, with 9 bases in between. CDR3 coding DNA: TGTGCCAGCAGCTTAATCCCCTTTAAGCATTTT. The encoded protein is CASSLIPFKHF.

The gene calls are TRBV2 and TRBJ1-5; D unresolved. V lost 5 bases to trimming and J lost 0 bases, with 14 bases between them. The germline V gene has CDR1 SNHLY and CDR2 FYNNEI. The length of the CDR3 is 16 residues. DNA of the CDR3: TGTGCCAGCAGTCACTTGAGCCCCTATAGCAATCAGCCCCAGCATTTT. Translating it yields CASSHLSPYSNQPQHF.

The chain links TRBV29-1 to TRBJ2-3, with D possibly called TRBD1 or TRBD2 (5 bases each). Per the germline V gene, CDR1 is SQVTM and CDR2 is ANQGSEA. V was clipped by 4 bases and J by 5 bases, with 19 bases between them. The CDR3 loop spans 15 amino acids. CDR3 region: CSVAGGMKGKDTQYF. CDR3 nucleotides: TGCAGCGTTGCTGGGGGAATGAAAGGGAAAGATACGCAGTATTTT.

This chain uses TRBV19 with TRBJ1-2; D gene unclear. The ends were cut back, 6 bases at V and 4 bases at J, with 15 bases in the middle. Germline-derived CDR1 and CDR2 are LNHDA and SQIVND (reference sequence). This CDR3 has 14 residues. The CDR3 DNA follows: TGTGCCAGTAGCCCCAGACGGGGTAGCTATGGCTACACCTTC. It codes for CASSPRRGSYGYTF.